This paragraph reports one TCR beta chain. Its target is not known. This record belongs to a study of T cell responses to AZD1222 COVID-19 vaccine. Study-level background: Pooled samples include second doses given at about 4 or 12 weeks. General study findings and limits: The number of AZD1222 recipients seropositive at baseline was only five to seven. Spike-specific TCR repertoires showed rising breadth and depth after two AZD1222 doses. Targeting of unmutated variant regions was reportedly seen in nearly half of spike-specific TCRs.

Here immunoSEQ multiplex PCR was the method, and the copy in TCRdb shows in-frame clones only, minus some. The sample comprises over 130,000 clones, around 89% of which are singletons, and around 4.7% rests with the top ten. The CDR3 is 14 residues long. The germline V gene encodes CDR1 LNHDA and CDR2 SQIVND (reference sequence). V shed 3 bases and J shed 6 bases, with 14 bases lying between them. The chain carries TRBV19 and TRBJ1-1; D may be TRBD1 (5 bases). This receptor was obtained from an adult in good health. The specimen comprised peripheral blood, sampled on day 0 of AZD1222 vaccination. CDR3 region: CASSISQVGAEAFF. CDR3 DNA sequence: TGTGCCAGTAGTATCTCTCAAGTGGGGGCTGAAGCTTTCTTT.